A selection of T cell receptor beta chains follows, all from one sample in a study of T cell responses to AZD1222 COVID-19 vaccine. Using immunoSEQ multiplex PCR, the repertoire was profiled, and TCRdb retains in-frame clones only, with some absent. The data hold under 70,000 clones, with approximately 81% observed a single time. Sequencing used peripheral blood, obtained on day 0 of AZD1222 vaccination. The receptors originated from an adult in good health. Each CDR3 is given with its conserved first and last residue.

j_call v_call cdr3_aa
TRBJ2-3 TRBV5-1 CASTSRTSGRTDTQYF
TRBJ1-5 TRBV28 CASSFRGSVQPQHF
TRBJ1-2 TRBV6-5 CASIDRGLYYGYTF
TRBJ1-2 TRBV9 CASSVSDGTVYGYTF
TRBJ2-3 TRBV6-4 CASSDVGGQGAVDTQYF
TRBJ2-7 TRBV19 CASSIRTSSFNTYEQYF
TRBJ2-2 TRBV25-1 CASSVQGTGELFF
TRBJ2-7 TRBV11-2 CASSLVSAGVRTSSYEQYF
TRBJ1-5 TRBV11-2 CASSRSDRPGQPQHF
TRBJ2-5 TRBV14 CASSQARGGETQYF
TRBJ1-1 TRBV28 CASSSTEGAGLEAFF
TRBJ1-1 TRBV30 CAWSVRGGGNTEAFF
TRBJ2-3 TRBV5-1 CASSSGDYTDTQYF
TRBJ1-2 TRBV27 CASSSGAPGYYGYTF
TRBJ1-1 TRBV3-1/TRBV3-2 CASSQADRNTEAFF
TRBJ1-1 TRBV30 CAWTARSNTEAFF
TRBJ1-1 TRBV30 CAWSGLNTEAFF
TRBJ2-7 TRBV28 CASSSQTGAYEQYF
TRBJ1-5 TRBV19 CASTERGGTLQPQHF
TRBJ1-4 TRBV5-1 CASSLNRGDGNEKLFF
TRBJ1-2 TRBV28 CASTDLLYGYTF
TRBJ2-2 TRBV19 CASSLAGGFTGELFF
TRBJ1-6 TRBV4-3 CASSQEGQAHSPLHF
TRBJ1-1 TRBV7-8 CASSLQGYTEAFF
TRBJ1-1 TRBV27 CASMGAGGIVTEAFF
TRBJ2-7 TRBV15 CATSSPGGSRYEQYF
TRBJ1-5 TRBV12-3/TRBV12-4 CASARAVNQPQHF
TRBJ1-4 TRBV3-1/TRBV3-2 CASSSMGGPSEKLFF
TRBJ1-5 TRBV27 CASSSTGNQPQHF
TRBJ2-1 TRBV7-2 CASSPGASRASSYNEQFF
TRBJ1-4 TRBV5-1 CASSLGTGDTEKLFF
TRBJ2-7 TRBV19 CASSIEASGTPYEQYF